Listed here are 17 T cell receptor beta chains from one sample, sequenced in a study of blood T cell repertoires in COVID-19. Sequencing used immunoSEQ multiplex PCR; TCRdb keeps in-frame clones, though not all of them. This repertoire shows around 330,000 clones, more than 75% found once; its top ten account for roughly 2.6%. Sequencing was carried out using PBMCs or T cells enriched from blood (not recorded which). These receptors originate from a man aged 55 to 70 who had recovered from COVID-19.

The rearrangement uses TRBV9 and TRBJ2-2, with 10 positions matching TRBD2. This CDR3 is 16 amino acids long. Germline V gene data show CDR1 as SGDLS and CDR2 as YYNGEE. With V trimmed by 2 bases and J by 5 bases, 6 bases remained unmatched. The CDR3: CASSVLSGGTTGELFF. The DNA of the CDR3 is TGTGCCAGCAGCGTTCTTAGCGGGGGGACAACCGGGGAGCTGTTTTTT.

The gene calls are TRBV3-1 (or the pseudogene TRBV3-2) and TRBJ2-1, with D hard to call. Trimming took 0 bases from V and 9 from J, leaving 9 bases between them. The CDR3 totals 13 residues. Germline values: CDR1 LGHDT, CDR2 YNNKEL (reference sequence). CDR3 protein: CASSQDRVAEQFF. In nucleotides, the CDR3 is TGTGCCAGCAGCCAAGATCGGGTGGCTGAGCAGTTCTTC.

V usage is TRBV5-6 and J usage is TRBJ1-1; D may be TRBD1 (5 bases). Germline CDR1 SGHDT, CDR2 YYEEEE. Trimming took 4 bases from V and 1 from J, leaving 11 bases between them. The CDR3 extends over 14 amino acids. CDR3 nucleotides: TGTGCCAGCAGCGAAGAAGGGGAGAACACTGAAGCTTTCTTT. Translated: CASSEEGENTEAFF.

The chain is built from TRBV10-3 and TRBJ1-1, with D perhaps matching TRBD1 (6 bases). The CDR3 is made up of 13 amino acids. V shed 6 bases and J shed 1 base, with 9 bases lying between them. Germline-derived CDR1 and CDR2 are ENHRY and SYGVKD. This CDR3 reads CAISKDRNTEAFF. For the CDR3, the DNA is TGTGCCATCAGCAAGGACAGGAACACTGAAGCTTTCTTT.

J is TRBJ1-1 and V is TRBV28, with TRBD1 as a possible D gene (5 bases). The germline V gene has CDR1 MDHEN and CDR2 SYDVKM. V was shortened by 5 bases and J by 3 bases, with 13 bases between the two germline ends. The CDR3 length is 14 residues. The CDR3 region has the DNA TGTGCCAGCAGTCATCGACAGCGAGACACTGAAGCTTTCTTT. Its protein product is CASSHRQRDTEAFF.

V is TRBV5-5 and J is TRBJ1-1, with D tentatively TRBD1 (6 bases). Deletions cut 4 bases from V and 0 bases from J, with 13 bases between. This CDR3 is 15 amino acids long. Germline lookup yields CDR1 SGHKS and CDR2 YYEKEE (reference sequence). The CDR3 here is CASSPTGTLNTEAFF. DNA for the CDR3: TGTGCCAGCAGCCCGACAGGAACCCTGAACACTGAAGCTTTCTTT.

The J gene is TRBJ1-4, the V gene TRBV30, with a possible D match to TRBD1 (6 bases). V lost 0 bases and J lost 3, with 17 bases in between. The CDR3 is 17 amino acids. Germline lookup yields CDR1 GTSNPN and CDR2 SVGIG (reference sequence). CDR3 sequence reads: CAWSVRPGVGSNEKLFF. CDR3 DNA sequence: TGTGCCTGGAGTGTAAGACCAGGGGTTGGATCTAATGAAAAACTGTTTTTT.

Turning to this clone: Other nucleotide sequences in the sample specify the same CDR3. The chain uses TRBV18 and TRBJ1-6; 8 nucleotides match TRBD1. Germline CDR1 and CDR2: KGHSH and LQKENI. The V gene end was trimmed by 3 bases and the J gene end by 7 bases; junction bases not matched to a gene: 2. The length of the CDR3 is 14 residues. CDR3 sequence reads: CASSPDRVNSPLHF. The CDR3 DNA reads as TGTGCCAGCTCACCGGACAGGGTCAATTCACCCCTCCACTTT.

This chain joins TRBV6-1 and TRBJ1-6, with 7 bases that match TRBD1. V trimming: 2 bases; J trimming: 5 bases; junction bases outside the gene matches: 3. This CDR3 spans 15 amino acids. Germline V gives CDR1 MNHNS, CDR2 SASEGT. CDR3 coding DNA: TGTGCCAGCAGTGAAATAGGGGGCCATAATTCACCCCTCCACTTT. Its protein is CASSEIGGHNSPLHF.

The V and J genes are TRBV7-2 and TRBJ2-2; D is undetermined. The germline gives CDR1 SGHTA, CDR2 FQGNSA. The ends were cut back, 0 bases at V and 5 bases at J, with 7 bases in the middle. This CDR3 spans 14 amino acids. The CDR3 bases are TGTGCCAGCAGCTTAGCAGCGACTACCGGGGAGCTGTTTTTT. As protein: CASSLAATTGELFF. Full variable domain (missing parts from reference TRBV7-2 and TRBJ2-2): GAGVSQSPSNKVTEKGKDVELRCDPISGHTALYWYRQSLGQGLEFLIYFQGNSAPDKSGLPSDRFSAERTGGSVSTLTIQRTQQEDSAVYLCASSLAATTGELFFGEGSRLTVL.

The V and J genes are TRBV6-5 and TRBJ2-7; 7 bases are a match to TRBD1. This CDR3 is 13 amino acids long. V dropped 5 bases and J dropped 0; count of bases not matched to a gene: 1. Germline V gene sequence: CDR1 MNHEY, CDR2 SVGAGI. Here the CDR3 DNA reads TGTGCCAGCAGTAACAGGGGCTCCTACGAGCAGTACTTC. Its protein is CASSNRGSYEQYF.

The chain is built from TRBV29-1 and TRBJ1-4; D possibly corresponds to TRBD1 (6 bases). The V gene lost 4 bases and the J gene lost 1 base, with 13 bases spanning the gap. CDR3 length equals 15 residues. From germline, CDR1 is SQVTM and CDR2 ANQGSEA. The CDR3 reads CSVGGTGQTNEKLFF. The CDR3 DNA follows: TGCAGCGTTGGGGGAACAGGGCAAACTAATGAAAAACTGTTTTTT.

This clone appeared once. The chain links TRBV10-2 to TRBJ2-1, with 9 bases lining up with TRBD1. This CDR3 is 17 amino acids long. V lost 6 bases to trimming and J lost 5 bases; unmatched junction nucleotides: 14. Germline V gene sequence: CDR1 WSHSY, CDR2 SAAADI. CDR3 sequence: CASRPRTGTGKHNEQFF. For the CDR3, the DNA is TGCGCCAGCAGACCCCGAACCGGGACAGGGAAGCACAATGAGCAGTTCTTC.

The chain recombines TRBV7-8 with TRBJ2-2; D is perhaps TRBD2 (6 bases). The length of the CDR3 is 15 residues. V gave up 5 bases and J gave up 6 bases, with 16 bases separating them. Per germline, CDR1 SGHVS and CDR2 FQNEAQ. The chain's CDR3 is CASSPLGGFAGELFF. DNA of the CDR3: TGTGCCAGCAGCCCCCTGGGGGGTTTTGCCGGGGAGCTGTTTTTT.

V is TRBV10-3 and J is TRBJ2-7; D is possibly TRBD1 (5 bases). Trimming removed 5 bases at V and 1 base at J, with 6 bases between. The CDR3 runs 12 residues. The germline CDR1 and CDR2 sequences are ENHRY and SYGVKD. CDR3 loop: CAISRQSYEQYF. CDR3 in DNA: TGTGCCATCAGTAGACAGTCCTACGAGCAGTACTTC.

The CDR3 coding sequence is TGTGCCAGTAGCCCCCAGGGGGGAAGTTCGTATGGCTACACCTTC. This encodes CASSPQGGSSYGYTF. This sequence joins TRBV19 and TRBJ1-2; TRBD1 matches 7 bases. The CDR3 is made up of 15 amino acids. With V trimmed by 6 bases and J by 5 bases, 12 bases remained unmatched. The germline V gene has CDR1 LNHDA and CDR2 SQIVND (reference sequence).

V gene TRBV20-1 combines with J gene TRBJ1-2; maybe TRBD1 (5 bases). V was clipped by 3 bases and J by 6 bases, with 17 bases between them. Germline loops: CDR1 DFQATT, CDR2 SNEGSKA (reference sequence). This CDR3 contains 14 residues. The CDR3, as DNA: TGCAGTGCTAGTCCCGTGGGGGGGTTGGATGGCTACACCTTC. This gives the protein CSASPVGGLDGYTF.